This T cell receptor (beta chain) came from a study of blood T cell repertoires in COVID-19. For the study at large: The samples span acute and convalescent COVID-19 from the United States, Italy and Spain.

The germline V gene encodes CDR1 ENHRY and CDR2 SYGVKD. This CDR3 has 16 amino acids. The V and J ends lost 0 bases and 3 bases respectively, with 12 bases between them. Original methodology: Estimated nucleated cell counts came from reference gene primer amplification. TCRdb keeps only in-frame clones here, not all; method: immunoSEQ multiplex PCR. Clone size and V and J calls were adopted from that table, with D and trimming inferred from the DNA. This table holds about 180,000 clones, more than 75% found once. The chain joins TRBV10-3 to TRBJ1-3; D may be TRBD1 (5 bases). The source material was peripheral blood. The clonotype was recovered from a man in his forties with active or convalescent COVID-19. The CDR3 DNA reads TGTGCCATCAGTGAGTCGATCTGGGGCTTTGGAAACACCATATATTTT. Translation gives CAISESIWGFGNTIYF.